The 3 T cell receptor beta chains reported below all come from one sample, sequenced in a study of T-cell memory formation after mild COVID-19 (dated by TCRdb to the early 2020s). The method behind the library was 5' RACE. Sequencing instrument: Illumina NovaSeq 6000. The public reads were reprocessed in TCRdb via fastp at Q25 and MiXCR, keeping in-frame beta chains. Rows merge per CDR3 protein into single entries with the most common DNA and genes. The sample table contains 560,000 or so distinct CDR3 sequences; only one count was recorded for roughly 17% of them. The ten largest account for roughly 8.2% of the sample. The sample comprised PBMCs or a T cell subset sorted from them (not recorded which). The receptors stem from an adult woman who had mild COVID-19 (a few samples of this study predate the infection). The sample titles of this study are shuffled in the database, so cell type and time point are left out; the donor was told from shared clones.

The V and J genes are TRBV10-3 and TRBJ2-7, with D hard to call. Germline V CDR1 and CDR2: ENHRY, SYGVKD. Trimming took 3 bases from V and 5 from J, leaving 14 bases between them. This CDR3 contains 14 residues. CDR3 amino acids: CAISDHETSNEQYF. The CDR3 nucleotides read TGTGCCATCAGTGACCATGAAACCTCGAACGAGCAGTACTTC.

The chain employs TRBV14 and TRBJ2-7; D is unresolved. The CDR3 loop spans 15 amino acids. Germline CDR1 reads SGHDN; CDR2 reads FVKESK. V lost 1 base and J 6 bases, leaving 16 bases between the germline ends. The DNA of the CDR3 is TGTGCCAGCAGCCAAGTTTCAGCGTTGGTGGGCGAGCAGTACTTC. This sequence encodes CASSQVSALVGEQYF.

CDR3 in amino acids: CASRGAGLAKNIQYF. CDR3 in DNA: TGTGCCAGCAGGGGGGCAGGACTAGCCAAAAACATTCAGTACTTC. The V call is TRBV6-5, the J call TRBJ2-4, with D tentatively TRBD1 (6 bases). The germline V and J ends were trimmed by 6 bases and 0 bases, with 12 bases remaining between them. The CDR3 loop spans 15 amino acids. Looked up from germline, CDR1 is MNHEY and CDR2 is SVGAGI.